The rows below give T cell receptor beta chains drawn from one sample of a study of blood T cell repertoires in COVID-19. Sequencing was performed with immunoSEQ multiplex PCR; in TCRdb, only in-frame clones are kept and a portion is missing. The sample contains under 250,000 clones, 70% to 90% of which appear only once. The sequencing sample was made of peripheral blood. The receptor source for this set is a woman between 70 and 85 years old with active or convalescent COVID-19. The CDR3 runs from the conserved cysteine through the conserved F or W. The D gene is left open where the match is weak. Clone sizes are given selectively: once, few, many, or a class where the clone is expanded.

-	TRBV9	TRBJ2-7	TRBD1	TGTGCCAGCAGCGCGGGACAGGGGCCTTACGAGCAGTACTTC	CASSAGQGPYEQYF
-	TRBV5-1	TRBJ2-2	-	TGCGCCAGCAGCTTGTCCGGGAACACCGGGGAGCTGTTTTTT	CASSLSGNTGELFF
-	TRBV6-5	TRBJ1-2	-	TGTGCCAGCAGTTACTCGCCAGCGAGAGCTAACTATGGCTACACCTTC	CASSYSPARANYGYTF
-	TRBV7-9	TRBJ1-3	-	TGTGCCAGCAGCTTAGGTGTTACTGGAAACACCATATATTTT	CASSLGVTGNTIYF
-	TRBV9	TRBJ2-7	-	TGTGCCAGCAGCGTAGCAGGAACAAACTACGAGCAGTACTTC	CASSVAGTNYEQYF
-	TRBV7-2	TRBJ2-7	TRBD1	TGTGCCAGCAGCTCGCCCCCCGGGACAGGGGTCTACGAGCAGTACTTC	CASSSPPGTGVYEQYF
-	TRBV11-1	TRBJ2-5	TRBD1	TGTGCCAGCAGCACAACAACAGGGGGAGAGACCCAGTACTTC	CASSTTTGGETQYF
-	TRBV4-2	TRBJ2-5	TRBD2	TGTGCCAGCAGCCAGGGGGGGGAGACCCAGTACTTC	CASSQGGETQYF
-	TRBV7-9	TRBJ1-1	-	TGTGCCAGCAGCTTAGCGCCTAGGAGGGAAGCTTTCTTT	CASSLAPRREAFF
-	TRBV5-1	TRBJ1-5	-	TGCGCCAGCAGCATAGACCTAGATCAGCCCCAGCATTTT	CASSIDLDQPQHF
many	TRBV19	TRBJ1-5	-	TGTGCCAGTAGTCTAAAACAGGGCTTTGGCCAGCCCCAGCATTTT	CASSLKQGFGQPQHF
-	TRBV4-1	TRBJ1-1	-	TGCGCCAGCAGCCAAGACAGGTTGAACACTGAAGCTTTCTTT	CASSQDRLNTEAFF
-	TRBV25-1	TRBJ1-2	-	TGTGCCAGCAGTGAATGGACAGCCTCGTATGGCTACACCTTC	CASSEWTASYGYTF
once	TRBV9	TRBJ1-2	TRBD1	TGTGCCAGCAGCGTAGGCGGACAGGTAGATTGCTACACCTTC	CASSVGGQVDCYTF
few	TRBV7-9	TRBJ1-5	-	TGTGCCACCTCCGAGGGATCTAACAATCAGCCCCAGCATTTT	CATSEGSNNQPQHF
-	TRBV29-1	TRBJ2-7	TRBD1	TGCAGCGCAGGAACCGCTACAGGGGGAGAGCAGTACTTC	CSAGTATGGEQYF
-	TRBV2	TRBJ2-1	TRBD2	TGTGCCAGCAGTTGGAGGCTAGCGGGGGACAATGAGCAGTTCTTC	CASSWRLAGDNEQFF
-	TRBV10-2	TRBJ2-1	TRBD2	TGCGCCAGCAGTAAGGTACTAGCGGGAGGCCTAACCTACAATGAGCAGTTCTTC	CASSKVLAGGLTYNEQFF
-	TRBV24-1	TRBJ2-5	-	TGTGCCACCAGTCAGGGGGGCGCCGAGTACCAAGAGACCCAGTACTTC	CATSQGGAEYQETQYF
-	TRBV5-1	TRBJ2-7	-	TGCGCCAGCAGCGGGGGACAACTTTACGAGCAGTACTTC	CASSGGQLYEQYF
-	TRBV7-3	TRBJ2-1	-	TGTGCCAGCAGCTTCGGCGGGGGCACCCCTTCCTACAATGAGCAGTTCTTC	CASSFGGGTPSYNEQFF
-	TRBV18	TRBJ2-7	TRBD1	TGTGCCAGCTCACCCAAGACAGGGTACGAGCAGTACTTC	CASSPKTGYEQYF
-	TRBV7-2	TRBJ2-2	TRBD2	TGTGCCAGCAGCGGTGGGACTAGCGGGAGGGCTGGGGAGCTGTTTTTT	CASSGGTSGRAGELFF
few	TRBV6-5	TRBJ1-6	-	TGTGCCAGCACTCCGACCAGCAGGGGTTCACCCCTCCACTTT	CASTPTSRGSPLHF
-	TRBV6-2/TRBV6-3	TRBJ2-1	-	TGTGCCAGCAGTTACTACGGACAGTACAATGAGCAGTTCTTC	CASSYYGQYNEQFF
-	TRBV7-8	TRBJ2-7	TRBD2	TGTGCCAGCAGCTTACTAAGACTAGCGGGAGCCCACGAGCAGTACTTC	CASSLLRLAGAHEQYF
-	TRBV27	TRBJ2-4	-	TGTGCCAGCAGTTTATCTATAATAGGCCGGGGGGCCAAAAACATTCAGTACTTC	CASSLSIIGRGAKNIQYF
-	TRBV7-9	TRBJ2-6	TRBD2	TGTGCCAGCAGCACACGCCTAGCGGGCCCCTCTGGGGCCAACGTCCTGACTTTC	CASSTRLAGPSGANVLTF
-	TRBV6-5	TRBJ2-2	-	TGTGCCAGCGAAGGGGGTAGTGGTCCCACCGGGGAGCTGTTTTTT	CASEGGSGPTGELFF
-	TRBV7-8	TRBJ1-5	TRBD1	TGTGCCAGCAGCCAAGGGACAGGTGGCAATCAGCCCCAGCATTTT	CASSQGTGGNQPQHF
-	TRBV19	TRBJ1-6	TRBD1	TGTGCCAGTAGTACCTGGGACAGGGGCAATTCACCCCTCCACTTT	CASSTWDRGNSPLHF
-	TRBV2	TRBJ1-1	TRBD1	TGTGCCAGCACCGGGACAGGCAGGACTGAAGCTTTCTTT	CASTGTGRTEAFF
-	TRBV2	TRBJ2-3	TRBD2	TGTGCCAGCCAGACTAGCTTCCGCACAGATACGCAGTATTTT	CASQTSFRTDTQYF
-	TRBV19	TRBJ1-4	TRBD1	TGTGCCAGTAGTATAGCCTCACAGGGGGCGAGTAGAAAACTGTTTTTT	CASSIASQGASRKLFF
-	TRBV7-6	TRBJ2-3	-	TGTGCCAGCAGCTTATCAGGGGCCCTCACAGATACGCAGTATTTT	CASSLSGALTDTQYF
-	TRBV5-1	TRBJ1-4	-	TGCGCCAGCAGCCGGAGCAGTTCTAATGAAAAACTGTTTTTT	CASSRSSSNEKLFF
few	TRBV2	TRBJ1-1	-	TGTGCCAGCAGGCTCTCAGGGGTCCCCAACACTGAAGCTTTCTTT	CASRLSGVPNTEAFF
-	TRBV11-3	TRBJ1-1	TRBD1	TGTGCCAGCAGCCTGGGACAGCCTCCCACTGAAGCTTTCTTT	CASSLGQPPTEAFF
-	TRBV2	TRBJ1-1	-	TGTGCCAGCACCCTAATTCCCGTGAACACTGAAGCTTTCTTT	CASTLIPVNTEAFF
-	TRBV10-3	TRBJ1-1	-	TGTGCCACCAACCGAGGGCAAGTGAACACTGAAGCTTTCTTT	CATNRGQVNTEAFF
-	TRBV19	TRBJ1-5	-	TGTGCCAGTAGTATATCCTCCGGGGTCGGCGCTCAGCCCCAGCATTTT	CASSISSGVGAQPQHF
-	TRBV2	TRBJ2-3	TRBD1	TGTGCCAGCAGTGTGCCCCGGGACAGGGTAGGTGCTACGCAGTATTTT	CASSVPRDRVGATQYF
few	TRBV2	TRBJ1-1	-	TGTGCCAGCAGGCGGGACACTGAAGCTTTCTTT	CASRRDTEAFF
once	TRBV7-9	TRBJ2-5	TRBD2	TGTGCCAGCAGCTTAGAGGGACTAGCGGGATTTGAGACCCAGTACTTC	CASSLEGLAGFETQYF
-	TRBV29-1	TRBJ2-7	-	TGCAGCGTTGTGGGGTCCCAAGCCCTCCGGGGGTCCTACGAGCAGTACTTC	CSVVGSQALRGSYEQYF
-	TRBV12-3/TRBV12-4	TRBJ1-5	-	TGTGCCAGCAGGCCAACAGGGAATCAGCCCCAGCATTTT	CASRPTGNQPQHF
few	TRBV5-1	TRBJ2-7	-	TGCGCCAGCAGCTCCGATGGGGGGATCTACGAGCAGTACTTC	CASSSDGGIYEQYF
-	TRBV13	TRBJ2-1	-	TGTGCCAGCAGCTATGCAGGTGAGCAGTTCTTC	CASSYAGEQFF
once	TRBV5-4	TRBJ1-2	TRBD1	TGTGCCAGCAGCGTCTGGGACAGGGGGTTTTACTATGGCTACACCTTC	CASSVWDRGFYYGYTF
-	TRBV7-9	TRBJ1-2	-	TGTGCCAGCAGCTTTTCTACACCTCGAGCGGGCTACACCTTC	CASSFSTPRAGYTF
-	TRBV5-1	TRBJ2-3	-	TGCGCCAGCAGCTTGGCCAGGGATGACACAGATACGCAGTATTTT	CASSLARDDTDTQYF
-	TRBV7-2	TRBJ1-2	-	TGTGCCAGCAGTCCCCGCGGGGGAGACTATGGCTACACCTTC	CASSPRGGDYGYTF
-	TRBV11-3	TRBJ1-6	-	TGTGCCAGCAGCTCGGGACATGGTTCACCCCTCCACTTT	CASSSGHGSPLHF